Following are 19 T cell receptor beta chains from one sample sequenced in a study of T-cell memory formation after mild COVID-19. MiXCR, applied by TCRdb to the 5' RACE reads, yields one record per CDR3 protein. The top ten clones hold about 24% of a sample with 300,000 to 350,000 distinct CDR3 sequences, roughly an eighth of them seen once. Sequencing was carried out using PBMCs or a T cell subset sorted from them (not recorded which). These receptors were obtained from a young man who had mild COVID-19 (a few samples of this study predate the infection). Cell type and time point are not known.

This clonotype was counted a few times. V and J are TRBV29-1 and TRBJ2-3; D possibly corresponds to TRBD1 (7 bases). Germline assignment: CDR1 SQVTM and CDR2 ANQGSEA. CDR3 length equals 15 residues. V lost 5 bases to trimming and J lost 0 bases, with 15 bases between them. The CDR3 sequence is CSVLPTGTSTDTQYF. The CDR3 DNA sequence: TGCAGCGTTCTTCCGACAGGGACTAGCACAGATACGCAGTATTTT.

The CDR3 here is CASSFQWGELFF. The CDR3 nucleotides read TGTGCCAGCAGCTTCCAGTGGGGGGAGCTGTTTTTT. V is TRBV7-2 and J is TRBJ2-2; unclear D gene. V lost 3 bases and J lost 8, with 7 bases in between. Germline assignment: CDR1 SGHTA and CDR2 FQGNSA. The CDR3 consists of 12 residues.

The chain is built from TRBV4-2 and TRBJ2-4; D is perhaps TRBD1 or TRBD2 (5 bases each). Germline V lookup: CDR1 LGHNA, CDR2 YNFKEQ. V lost 0 bases, J lost 6 bases, and 12 bases lay in between. This CDR3 is built from 15 residues. The CDR3 loop is CASSQDTPGLNIQYF. The CDR3 DNA is TGTGCCAGCAGCCAAGATACTCCGGGGCTAAACATTCAGTACTTC.

This clonotype has just a few counts. This chain connects TRBV5-1 to TRBJ2-2; TRBD1 matches 12 bases. The CDR3 length is 15 residues. Trimming cost V 4 bases and J 7 bases; bases outside gene matches: 5. CDR1 SGHRS and CDR2 YFSETQ come from the germline V gene. This CDR3 is CASSTGQGAHGELFF. CDR3 DNA sequence: TGCGCCAGCAGCACGGGACAGGGGGCGCACGGGGAGCTGTTTTTT.

This rearrangement joins TRBV29-1 to TRBJ1-1; TRBD1 matches 8 bases. The trim removed 6 bases at V and 1 base at J, leaving 1 base unmatched. Germline loops: CDR1 SQVTM, CDR2 ANQGSEA. CDR3 length: 12 amino acids. For the CDR3, the DNA is TGCAGCGTGGACAGGGAGAACACTGAAGCTTTCTTT. Translated: CSVDRENTEAFF.

This clonotype was seen only a few times. The chain uses TRBV7-6 and TRBJ2-3; TRBD2 matches 10 bases. CDR1 is SGHVS and CDR2 is FNYEAQ in the germline V gene. With V trimmed by 5 bases and J by 5 bases, 4 bases remained unmatched. This CDR3 has 14 residues. CDR3 sequence: CASSPAGGIDTQYF. CDR3 in DNA: TGTGCCAGCAGCCCAGCGGGGGGGATAGATACGCAGTATTTT. Complete variable domain (other parts from reference TRBV7-6 and TRBJ2-3): GAGVSQSPRYKVTKRGQDVALRCDPISGHVSLYWYRQALGQGPEFLTYFNYEAQQDKSGLPNDRFSAERPEGSISTLTIQRTEQRDSAMYRCASSPAGGIDTQYFGPGTRLTVL.

The chain employs TRBV7-2 and TRBJ2-7; 7 nucleotides match TRBD1. Germline V lookup: CDR1 SGHTA, CDR2 FQGNSA. This CDR3 has 15 residues. V trimming: 1 base; J trimming: 6 bases; junction bases outside the gene matches: 9. Here the CDR3 DNA reads TGTGCCAGCAGCTTAGTGGGCAGGGGGACGGGCGAGCAGTACTTC. Protein: CASSLVGRGTGEQYF. The whole variable domain, filled in from reference TRBV7-2 and TRBJ2-7, reads GAGVSQSPSNKVTEKGKDVELRCDPISGHTALYWYRQSLGQGLEFLIYFQGNSAPDKSGLPSDRFSAERTGGSVSTLTIQRTQQEDSAVYLCASSLVGRGTGEQYFGPGTRLTVT.

This clonotype was seen ten or more times. The chain combines TRBV7-2 with TRBJ1-6; 8 bases line up with TRBD1. The J segment lost 1 base and the V segment lost 6 bases, leaving 5 bases of the junction unmatched. This CDR3 contains 16 residues. Germline CDR1 SGHTA, CDR2 FQGNSA. CDR3 DNA sequence: TGTGCCAGCAGTCCCCGGACAGGGTCCTATAATTCACCCCTCCACTTT. It translates to CASSPRTGSYNSPLHF.

CDR3 amino acids: CAIRDSLAKNIQYF. The CDR3 nucleotides are TGTGCCATCAGGGACTCCTTAGCCAAAAACATTCAGTACTTC. The V gene is TRBV10-3, the J gene TRBJ2-4; D may be TRBD2 (5 bases). Trimming pared 6 bases from V and 0 bases from J, leaving 9 bases between. The germline V gene encodes CDR1 ENHRY and CDR2 SYGVKD. The CDR3 extends over 14 amino acids.

This clonotype was seen ten or more times. The J gene is TRBJ1-6, the V gene TRBV18; a possible D gene is TRBD1 (6 bases). Germline assignment: CDR1 KGHSH and CDR2 LQKENI. The CDR3 has 15 amino acids. V lost 6 bases, J lost 7 bases, and 16 bases lay in between. The CDR3, as DNA: TGTGCCAGCTCCCCGCAACAGGGAGTGAATTCACCCCTCCACTTT. Its protein is CASSPQQGVNSPLHF.

V gene TRBV5-1 combines with J gene TRBJ1-6; D gene unclear. Trimming removed 0 bases from V and 10 bases from J, with 8 bases in between. Germline loops: CDR1 SGHRS, CDR2 YFSETQ. This CDR3 contains 13 residues. CDR3 sequence (DNA): TGCGCCAGCAGCTTGGAGGTTGTGTCACCCCTCCACTTT. Its translation: CASSLEVVSPLHF.

This clonotype was detected ten times or more. The chain uses TRBV6-5 and TRBJ2-3; perhaps D is TRBD1 or TRBD2 (5 bases each). CDR1 MNHEY and CDR2 SVGAGI come from the germline V gene. V shed 4 bases and J shed 0 bases, with 14 bases lying between them. The CDR3 totals 16 residues. CDR3 region: CASSSTGTLSTDTQYF. DNA of the CDR3: TGTGCCAGCAGTTCTACCGGGACGCTAAGCACAGATACGCAGTATTTT.

This clonotype has ten or more counts. The V gene is TRBV10-2, the J gene TRBJ2-7, with unresolved D. Between the trimmed V and J ends, which lost 4 bases and 3 bases, there was a span of 7 bases. Germline assignment: CDR1 WSHSY and CDR2 SAAADI. This CDR3 comprises 12 residues. CDR3 protein: CASSAESYEQYF. CDR3 coding DNA: TGCGCCAGCAGTGCAGAAAGCTACGAGCAGTACTTC.

This clonotype was found many times. The chain combines TRBV12-3 or TRBV12-4 with TRBJ1-1; TRBD1 matches 8 bases. This CDR3 spans 12 amino acids. The junction had 1 base not matched to a gene; V was cut back by 5 bases and J by 5 bases. The CDR3 DNA is TGTGCCAGCAGTCAGGGGGCGACTGAAGCTTTCTTT. It is translated as CASSQGATEAFF.

This clonotype was seen more than once but under ten times. The chain combines TRBV6-1 with TRBJ2-1, with D maybe TRBD1 (5 bases). This CDR3 has 15 residues. Trimming took 4 bases from V and 0 from J, leaving 10 bases between them. CDR1 and CDR2 from the germline V gene are MNHNS and SASEGT. The CDR3 bases are TGTGCCAGCAGTGGTGGGGCTTACTCCTACAATGAGCAGTTCTTC. Amino acid sequence: CASSGGAYSYNEQFF.

This clonotype was recorded at least ten times. CDR3 region: CASSSQGLNTEAFF. CDR3 DNA sequence: TGTGCCAGCTCCTCCCAGGGACTGAACACTGAAGCTTTCTTT. The chain joins TRBV18 to TRBJ1-1, with D maybe TRBD1 (5 bases). Germline CDR1 KGHSH, CDR2 LQKENI. V lost 6 bases to trimming and J lost 0 bases, with 11 bases between them. The CDR3 has 14 amino acids.

This clonotype was counted many times. The chain uses TRBV6-1 and TRBJ2-1; perhaps D is TRBD1 or TRBD2 (5 bases each). This CDR3 spans 14 amino acids. Trimming took off 2 bases at V and 6 bases at J, with 11 bases between the two ends. The V gene's germline CDR1 is MNHNS and CDR2 SASEGT. CDR3 DNA: TGTGCCAGCAGTGAAATCGGGGCCCGCAATGAGCAGTTCTTC. Protein: CASSEIGARNEQFF.

V and J are TRBV7-9 and TRBJ2-7, with 7 bases fitting TRBD2. The CDR3 is 15 residues long. Germline assignment: CDR1 SEHNR and CDR2 FQNEAQ (reference sequence). The V segment lost 5 bases and the J segment 4 bases; nucleotides outside the gene matches: 11. The CDR3 region has the DNA TGTGCCAGCAGCCGCGACGGGGGGTTGAGATACGAGCAGTACTTC. It codes for CASSRDGGLRYEQYF.

In its sample, this clonotype was seen many times. V is TRBV7-9 and J is TRBJ2-1; 8 nucleotides match TRBD1. J lost 4 bases, V lost 5 bases, and 7 bases had no gene match. Germline V gene sequence: CDR1 SEHNR, CDR2 FQNEAQ (reference sequence). This CDR3 has 15 residues. The DNA for the CDR3 is TGTGCCAGCAGCCCTCCGGGACAGGCTTACAATGAGCAGTTCTTC. Protein: CASSPPGQAYNEQFF.